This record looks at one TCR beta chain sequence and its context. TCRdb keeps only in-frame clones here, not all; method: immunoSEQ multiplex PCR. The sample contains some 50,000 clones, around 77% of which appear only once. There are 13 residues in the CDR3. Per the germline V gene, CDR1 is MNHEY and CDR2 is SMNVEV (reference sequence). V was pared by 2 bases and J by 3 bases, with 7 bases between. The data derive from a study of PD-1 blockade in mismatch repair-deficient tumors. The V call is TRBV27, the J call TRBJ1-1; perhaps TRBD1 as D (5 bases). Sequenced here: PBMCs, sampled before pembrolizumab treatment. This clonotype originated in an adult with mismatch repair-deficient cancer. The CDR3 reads CASSLRGHTEAFF. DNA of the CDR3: TGTGCCAGCAGTTTACGGGGACACACTGAAGCTTTCTTT.